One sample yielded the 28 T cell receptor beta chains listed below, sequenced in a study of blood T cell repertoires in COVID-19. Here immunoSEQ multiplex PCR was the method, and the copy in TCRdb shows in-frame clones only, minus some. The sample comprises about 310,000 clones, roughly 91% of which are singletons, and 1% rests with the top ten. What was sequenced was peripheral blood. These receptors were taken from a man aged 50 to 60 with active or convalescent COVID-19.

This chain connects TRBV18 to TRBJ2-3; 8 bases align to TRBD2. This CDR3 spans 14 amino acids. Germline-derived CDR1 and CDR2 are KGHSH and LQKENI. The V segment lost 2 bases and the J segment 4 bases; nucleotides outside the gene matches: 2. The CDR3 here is CASSPAGGPDTQYF. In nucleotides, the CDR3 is TGTGCCAGCTCACCAGCGGGGGGTCCAGATACGCAGTATTTT.

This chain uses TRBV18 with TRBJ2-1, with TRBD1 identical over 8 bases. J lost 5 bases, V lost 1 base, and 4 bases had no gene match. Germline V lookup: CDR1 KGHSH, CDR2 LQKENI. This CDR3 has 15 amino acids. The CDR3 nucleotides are TGTGCCAGCTCACCACGGCAGGGGGCGAACAATGAGCAGTTCTTC. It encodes CASSPRQGANNEQFF.

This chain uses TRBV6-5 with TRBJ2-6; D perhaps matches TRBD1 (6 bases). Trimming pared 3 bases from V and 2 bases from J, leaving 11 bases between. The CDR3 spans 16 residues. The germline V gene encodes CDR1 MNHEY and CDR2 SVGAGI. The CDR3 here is CASSYTGWAGANVLTF. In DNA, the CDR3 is TGTGCCAGCAGTTATACAGGGTGGGCTGGGGCCAACGTCCTGACTTTC.

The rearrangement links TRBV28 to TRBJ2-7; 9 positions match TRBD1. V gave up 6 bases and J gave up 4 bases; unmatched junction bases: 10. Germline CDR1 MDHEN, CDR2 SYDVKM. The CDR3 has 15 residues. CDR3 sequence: CASRGGTGSMYEQYF. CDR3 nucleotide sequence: TGTGCCAGCAGGGGGGGGACAGGGTCAATGTACGAGCAGTACTTC.

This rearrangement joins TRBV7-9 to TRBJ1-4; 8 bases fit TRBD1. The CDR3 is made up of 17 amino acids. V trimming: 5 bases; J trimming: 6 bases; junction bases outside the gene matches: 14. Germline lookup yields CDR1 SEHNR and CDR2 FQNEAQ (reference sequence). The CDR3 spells CASSPLWNQGAHEKLFF. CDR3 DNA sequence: TGTGCCAGCAGCCCCCTTTGGAATCAGGGGGCGCATGAAAAACTGTTTTTT.

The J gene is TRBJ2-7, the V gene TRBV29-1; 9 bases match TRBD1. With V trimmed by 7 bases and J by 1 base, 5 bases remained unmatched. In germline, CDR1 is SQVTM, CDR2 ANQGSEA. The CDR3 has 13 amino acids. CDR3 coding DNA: TGCAGCGCCGGGACAGGGCTTTCCTACGAGCAGTACTTC. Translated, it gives CSAGTGLSYEQYF.

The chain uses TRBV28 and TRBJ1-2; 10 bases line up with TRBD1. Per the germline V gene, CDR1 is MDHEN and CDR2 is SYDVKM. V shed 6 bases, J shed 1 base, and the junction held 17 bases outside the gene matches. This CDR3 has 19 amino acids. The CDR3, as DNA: TGTGCCAGCAGCCCTTCAACTGGGGACAGGGGTTCAGTTAACTATGGCTACACCTTC. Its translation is CASSPSTGDRGSVNYGYTF.

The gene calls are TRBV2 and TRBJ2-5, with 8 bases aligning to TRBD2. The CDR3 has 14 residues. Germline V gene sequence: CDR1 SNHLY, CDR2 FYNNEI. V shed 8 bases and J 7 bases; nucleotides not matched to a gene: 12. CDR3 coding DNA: TGTGCCAGCCATAAGCAAGCGGGGGACGCGACCCAGTACTTC. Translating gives CASHKQAGDATQYF.

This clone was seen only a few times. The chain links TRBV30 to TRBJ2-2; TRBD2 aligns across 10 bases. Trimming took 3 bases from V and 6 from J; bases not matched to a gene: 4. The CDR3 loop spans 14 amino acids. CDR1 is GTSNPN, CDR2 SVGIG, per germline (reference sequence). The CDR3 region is CAWRGLAGAGELFF. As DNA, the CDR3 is TGTGCCTGGAGAGGTCTAGCGGGAGCCGGGGAGCTGTTTTTT. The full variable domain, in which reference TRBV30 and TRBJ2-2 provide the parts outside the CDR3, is SQTIHQWPATLVQPVGSPLSLECTVEGTSNPNLYWYRQAAGRGLQLLFYSVGIGQISSEVPQNLSASRPQDRQFILSSKKLLLSDSGFYLCAWRGLAGAGELFFGEGSRLTVL.

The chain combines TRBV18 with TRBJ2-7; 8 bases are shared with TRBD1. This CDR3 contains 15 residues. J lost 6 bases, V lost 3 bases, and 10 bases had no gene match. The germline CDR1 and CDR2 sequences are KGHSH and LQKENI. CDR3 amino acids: CASSPYDRGAGEQYF. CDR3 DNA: TGTGCCAGCTCACCCTACGACAGGGGAGCTGGCGAGCAGTACTTC.

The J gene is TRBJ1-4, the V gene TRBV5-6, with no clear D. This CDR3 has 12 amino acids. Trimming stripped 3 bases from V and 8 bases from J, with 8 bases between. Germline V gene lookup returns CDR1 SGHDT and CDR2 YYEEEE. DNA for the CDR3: TGTGCCAGCAGCTCGACTTTCGAAAAACTGTTTTTT. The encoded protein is CASSSTFEKLFF.

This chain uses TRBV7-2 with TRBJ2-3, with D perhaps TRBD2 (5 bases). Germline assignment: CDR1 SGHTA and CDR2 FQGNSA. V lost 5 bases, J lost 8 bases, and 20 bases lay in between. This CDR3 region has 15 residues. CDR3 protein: CASSPDPILGGTQYF. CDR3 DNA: TGTGCCAGCAGCCCCGACCCTATCCTAGGAGGTACGCAGTATTTT.

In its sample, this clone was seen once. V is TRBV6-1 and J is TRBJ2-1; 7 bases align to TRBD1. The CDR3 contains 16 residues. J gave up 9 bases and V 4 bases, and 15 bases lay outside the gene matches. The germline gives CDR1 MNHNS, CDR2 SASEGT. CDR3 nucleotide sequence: TGTGCCAGCAGTGCCGACAGGGACCCCCTTGAGGGTGAGCAGTTCTTC. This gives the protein CASSADRDPLEGEQFF.

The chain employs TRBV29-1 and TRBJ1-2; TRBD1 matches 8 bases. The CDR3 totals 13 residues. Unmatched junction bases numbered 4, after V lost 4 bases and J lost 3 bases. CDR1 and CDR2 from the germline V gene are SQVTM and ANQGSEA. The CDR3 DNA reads TGCAGCGTTGTTGTGGGACAGGACTATGGCTACACCTTC. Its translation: CSVVVGQDYGYTF. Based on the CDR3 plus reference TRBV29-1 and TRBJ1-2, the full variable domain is SAVISQKPSRDICQRGTSLTIQCQVDSQVTMMFWYRQQPGQSLTLIATANQGSEATYESGFVIDKFPISRPNLTFSTLTVSNMSPEDSSIYLCSVVVGQDYGYTFGSGTRLTVV.

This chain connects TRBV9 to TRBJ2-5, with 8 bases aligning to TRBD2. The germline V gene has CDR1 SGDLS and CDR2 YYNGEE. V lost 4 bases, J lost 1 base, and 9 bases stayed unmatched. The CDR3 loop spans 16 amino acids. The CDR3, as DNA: TGTGCCAGCAGCTTCATTGGGAGCGGGGGCCAAGAGACCCAGTACTTC. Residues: CASSFIGSGGQETQYF.

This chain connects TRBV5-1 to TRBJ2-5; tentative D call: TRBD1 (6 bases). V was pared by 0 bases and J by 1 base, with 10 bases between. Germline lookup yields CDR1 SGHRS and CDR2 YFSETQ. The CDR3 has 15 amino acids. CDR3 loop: CASSLGRGFQETQYF. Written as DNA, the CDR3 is TGCGCCAGCAGCTTGGGCAGGGGCTTCCAAGAGACCCAGTACTTC.

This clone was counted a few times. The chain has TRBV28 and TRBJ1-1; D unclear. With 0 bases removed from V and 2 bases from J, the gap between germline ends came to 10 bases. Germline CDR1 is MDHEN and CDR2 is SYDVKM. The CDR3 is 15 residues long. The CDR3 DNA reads TGTGCCAGCAGTTTATGGAGCCGCCCCAACACTGAAGCTTTCTTT. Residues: CASSLWSRPNTEAFF. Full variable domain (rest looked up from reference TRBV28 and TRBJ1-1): DVKVTQSSRYLVKRTGEKVFLECVQDMDHENMFWYRQDPGLGLRLIYFSYDVKMKEKGDIPEGYSVSREKKERFSLILESASTNQTSMYLCASSLWSRPNTEAFFGQGTRLTVV.

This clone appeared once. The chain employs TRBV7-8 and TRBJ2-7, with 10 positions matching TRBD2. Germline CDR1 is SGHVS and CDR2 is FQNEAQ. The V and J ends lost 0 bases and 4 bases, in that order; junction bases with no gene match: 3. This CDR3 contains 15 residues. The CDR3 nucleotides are TGTGCCAGCAGCTTAGCGTCTAGCGGGAGTTACGAGCAGTACTTC. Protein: CASSLASSGSYEQYF.

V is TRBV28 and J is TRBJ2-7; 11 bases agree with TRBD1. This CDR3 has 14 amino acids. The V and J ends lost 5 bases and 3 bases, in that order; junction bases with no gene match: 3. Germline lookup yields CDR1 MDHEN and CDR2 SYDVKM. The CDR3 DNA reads TGTGCCAGCAGTCCCGGGACAGGGGGCTACGAGCAGTACTTC. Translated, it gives CASSPGTGGYEQYF.

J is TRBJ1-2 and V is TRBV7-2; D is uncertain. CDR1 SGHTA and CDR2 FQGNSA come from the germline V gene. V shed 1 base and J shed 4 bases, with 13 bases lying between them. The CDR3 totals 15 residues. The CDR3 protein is CASSLGGAKVYGYTF. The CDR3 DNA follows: TGTGCCAGCAGCTTAGGAGGCGCGAAGGTCTATGGCTACACCTTC.

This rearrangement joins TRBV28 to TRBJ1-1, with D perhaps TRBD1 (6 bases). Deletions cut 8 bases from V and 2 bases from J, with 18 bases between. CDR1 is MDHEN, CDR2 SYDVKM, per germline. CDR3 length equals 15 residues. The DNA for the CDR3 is TGTGCCAGCCAAAACCCCGGGACAATAAACACTGAAGCTTTCTTT. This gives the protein CASQNPGTINTEAFF.

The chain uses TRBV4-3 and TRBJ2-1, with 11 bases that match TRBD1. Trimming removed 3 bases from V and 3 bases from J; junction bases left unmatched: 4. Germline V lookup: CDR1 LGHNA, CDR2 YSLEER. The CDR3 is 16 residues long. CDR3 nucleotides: TGCGCCAGCAGCCAGTGGACAGGGGGCTTCTACAATGAGCAGTTCTTC. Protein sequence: CASSQWTGGFYNEQFF.

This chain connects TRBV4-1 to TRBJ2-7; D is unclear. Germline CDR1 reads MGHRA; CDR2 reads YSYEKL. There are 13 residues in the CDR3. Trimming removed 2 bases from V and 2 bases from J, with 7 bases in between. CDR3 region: CASSQSSAYEQYF. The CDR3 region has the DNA TGCGCCAGCAGCCAATCTTCAGCCTACGAGCAGTACTTC.

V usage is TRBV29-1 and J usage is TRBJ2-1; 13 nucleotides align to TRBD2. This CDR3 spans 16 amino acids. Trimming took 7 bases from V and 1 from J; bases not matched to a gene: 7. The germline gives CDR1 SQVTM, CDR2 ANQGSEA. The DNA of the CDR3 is TGCAGCGCGACAGGACTAGCGGGGGAATCCTACAATGAGCAGTTCTTC. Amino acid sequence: CSATGLAGESYNEQFF.

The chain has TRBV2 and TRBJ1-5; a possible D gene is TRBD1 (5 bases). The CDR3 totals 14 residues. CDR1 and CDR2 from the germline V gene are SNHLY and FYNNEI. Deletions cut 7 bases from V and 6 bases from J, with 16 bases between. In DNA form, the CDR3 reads TGTGCCAGCACCGGGCGGGGGGGTCTTCAGCCCCAGCATTTT. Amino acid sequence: CASTGRGGLQPQHF.

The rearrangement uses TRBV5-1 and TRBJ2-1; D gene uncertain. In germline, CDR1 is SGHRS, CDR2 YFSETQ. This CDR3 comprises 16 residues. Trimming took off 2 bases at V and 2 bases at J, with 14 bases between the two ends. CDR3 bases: TGCGCCAGCAGCTTTGTGGGCTTATCAACCTACAATGAGCAGTTCTTC. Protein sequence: CASSFVGLSTYNEQFF.

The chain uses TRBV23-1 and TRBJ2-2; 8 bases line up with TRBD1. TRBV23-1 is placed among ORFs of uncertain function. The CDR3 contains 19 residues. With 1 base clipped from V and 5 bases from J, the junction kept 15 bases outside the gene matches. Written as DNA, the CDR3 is TGCGCCAGCAGTCAATTGGTAAGGTCAGGGGGCCGTTGGACCGGGGAGCTGTTTTTT. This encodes CASSQLVRSGGRWTGELFF.

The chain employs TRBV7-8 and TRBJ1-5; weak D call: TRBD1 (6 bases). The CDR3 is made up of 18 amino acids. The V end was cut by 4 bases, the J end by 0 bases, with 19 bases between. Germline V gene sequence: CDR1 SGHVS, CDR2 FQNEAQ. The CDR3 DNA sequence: TGTGCCAGCAGCTACGGGGCAGGGGAGGGGATTAGCAATCAGCCCCAGCATTTT. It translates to CASSYGAGEGISNQPQHF.